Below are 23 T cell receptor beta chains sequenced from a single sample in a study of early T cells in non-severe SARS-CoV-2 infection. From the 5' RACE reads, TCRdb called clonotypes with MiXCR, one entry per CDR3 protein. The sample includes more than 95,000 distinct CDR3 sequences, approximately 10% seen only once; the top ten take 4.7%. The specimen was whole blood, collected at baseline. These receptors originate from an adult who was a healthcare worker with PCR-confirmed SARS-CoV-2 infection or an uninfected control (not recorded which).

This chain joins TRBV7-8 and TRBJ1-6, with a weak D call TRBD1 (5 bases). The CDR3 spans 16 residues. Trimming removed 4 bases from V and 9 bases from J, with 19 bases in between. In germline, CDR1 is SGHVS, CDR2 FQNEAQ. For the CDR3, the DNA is TGTGCCAGCAGCTGGGGAGGGGACGGCGCCACTTCACCCCTCCACTTT. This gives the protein CASSWGGDGATSPLHF.

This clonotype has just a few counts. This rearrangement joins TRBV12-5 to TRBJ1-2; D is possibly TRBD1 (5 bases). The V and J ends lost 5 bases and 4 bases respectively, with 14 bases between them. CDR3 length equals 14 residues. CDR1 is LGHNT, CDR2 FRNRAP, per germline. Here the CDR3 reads CASGPGTSSYGYTF. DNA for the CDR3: TGTGCTAGTGGTCCGGGGACGTCGAGCTATGGCTACACCTTC.

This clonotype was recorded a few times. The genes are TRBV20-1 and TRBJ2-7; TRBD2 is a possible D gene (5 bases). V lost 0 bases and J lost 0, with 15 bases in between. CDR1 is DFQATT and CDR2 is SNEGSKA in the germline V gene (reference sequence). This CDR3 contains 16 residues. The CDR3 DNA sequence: TGCAGTGCTAGAGATTTTCAACAAGGGAGCTCCTACGAGCAGTACTTC. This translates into CSARDFQQGSSYEQYF.

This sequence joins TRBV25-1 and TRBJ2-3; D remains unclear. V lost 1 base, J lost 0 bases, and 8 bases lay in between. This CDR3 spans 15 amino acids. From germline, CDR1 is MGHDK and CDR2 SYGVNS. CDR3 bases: TGTGCCAGCAGTGAATCTAAGGGTAGCACAGATACGCAGTATTTT. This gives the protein CASSESKGSTDTQYF.

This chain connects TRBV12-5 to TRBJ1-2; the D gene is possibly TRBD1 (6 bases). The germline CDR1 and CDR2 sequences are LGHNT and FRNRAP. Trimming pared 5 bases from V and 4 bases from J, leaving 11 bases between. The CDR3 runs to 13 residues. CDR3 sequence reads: CASGPAGAYGYTF. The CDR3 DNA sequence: TGTGCTAGTGGTCCCGCAGGGGCCTATGGCTACACCTTC.

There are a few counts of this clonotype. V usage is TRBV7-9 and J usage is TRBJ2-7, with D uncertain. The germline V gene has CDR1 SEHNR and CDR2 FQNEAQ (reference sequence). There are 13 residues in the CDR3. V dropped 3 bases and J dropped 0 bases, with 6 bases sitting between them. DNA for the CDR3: TGTGCCAGCAGCTTCCCGCTCTCCTACGAGCAGTACTTC. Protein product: CASSFPLSYEQYF.

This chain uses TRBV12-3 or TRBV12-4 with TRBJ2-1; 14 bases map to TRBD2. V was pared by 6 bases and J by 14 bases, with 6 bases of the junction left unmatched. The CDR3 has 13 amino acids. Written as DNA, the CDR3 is TGTGCCAGCAGCCTGGGACTAGCGGGAGCGAAGTTCTTC. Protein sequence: CASSLGLAGAKFF.

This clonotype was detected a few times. The CDR3 nucleotides are TGTGCCTGGAGTGGCAGGAAAAACGGAGGCAATCAGCCCCAGCATTTT. Protein product: CAWSGRKNGGNQPQHF. This chain links TRBV30 with TRBJ1-5; D remains ambiguous. CDR1 is GTSNPN, CDR2 SVGIG, per germline (reference sequence). This CDR3 is 16 amino acids long. Trimming cost V 1 base and J 2 bases, with 15 bases left between them.

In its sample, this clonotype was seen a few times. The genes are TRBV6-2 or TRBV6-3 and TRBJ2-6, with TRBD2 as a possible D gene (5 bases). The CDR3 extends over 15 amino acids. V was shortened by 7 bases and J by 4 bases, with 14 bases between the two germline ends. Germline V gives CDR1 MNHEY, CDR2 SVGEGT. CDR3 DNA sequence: TGTGCCAGCACCATGAGCGGTGCAGGGGCCAACGTCCTGACTTTC. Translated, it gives CASTMSGAGANVLTF.

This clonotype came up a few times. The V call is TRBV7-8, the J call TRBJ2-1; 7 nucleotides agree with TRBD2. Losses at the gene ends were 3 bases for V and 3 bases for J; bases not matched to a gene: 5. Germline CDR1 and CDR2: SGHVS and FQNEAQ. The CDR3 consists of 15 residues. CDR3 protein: CASSFSGLFYNEQFF. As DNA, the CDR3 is TGTGCCAGCAGCTTTAGCGGGCTCTTCTACAATGAGCAGTTCTTC. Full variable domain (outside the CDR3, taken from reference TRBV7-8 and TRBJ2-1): GAGVSQSPRYKVAKRGQDVALRCDPISGHVSLFWYQQALGQGPEFLTYFQNEAQLDKSGLPSDRFFAERPEGSVSTLKIQRTQQEDSAVYLCASSFSGLFYNEQFFGPGTRLTVL.

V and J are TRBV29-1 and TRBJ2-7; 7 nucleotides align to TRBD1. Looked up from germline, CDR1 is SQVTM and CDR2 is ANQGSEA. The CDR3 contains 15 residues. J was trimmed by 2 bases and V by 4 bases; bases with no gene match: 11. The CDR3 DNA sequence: TGCAGCGTTGTTGGGACAGAAGAAGGGACCTACGAGCAGTACTTC. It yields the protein CSVVGTEEGTYEQYF.

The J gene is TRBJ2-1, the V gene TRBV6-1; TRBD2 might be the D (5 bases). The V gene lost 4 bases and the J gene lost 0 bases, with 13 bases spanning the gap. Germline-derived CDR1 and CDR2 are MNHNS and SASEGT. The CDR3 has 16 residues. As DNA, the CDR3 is TGTGCCAGCAGTGCGACTATCGGGGACTCCTACAATGAGCAGTTCTTC. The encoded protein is CASSATIGDSYNEQFF.

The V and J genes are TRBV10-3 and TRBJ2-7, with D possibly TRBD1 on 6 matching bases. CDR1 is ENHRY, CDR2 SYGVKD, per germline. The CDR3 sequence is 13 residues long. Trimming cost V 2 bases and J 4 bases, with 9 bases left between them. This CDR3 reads CAISEDRRYEQYF. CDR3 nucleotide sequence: TGTGCCATCAGTGAGGACAGGCGTTACGAGCAGTACTTC.

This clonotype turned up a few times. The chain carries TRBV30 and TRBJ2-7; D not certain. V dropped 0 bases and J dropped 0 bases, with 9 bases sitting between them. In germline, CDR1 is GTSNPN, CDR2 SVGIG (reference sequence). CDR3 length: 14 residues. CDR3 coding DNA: TGTGCCTGGAGTGTACGTCGGTCCTCCTACGAGCAGTACTTC. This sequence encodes CAWSVRRSSYEQYF.

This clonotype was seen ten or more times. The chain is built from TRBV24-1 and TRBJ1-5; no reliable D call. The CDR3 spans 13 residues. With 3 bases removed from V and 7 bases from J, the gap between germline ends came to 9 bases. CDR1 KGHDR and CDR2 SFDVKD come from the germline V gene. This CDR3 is CATSDSWGQPQHF. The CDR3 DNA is TGTGCCACCAGTGATAGCTGGGGACAGCCCCAGCATTTT.

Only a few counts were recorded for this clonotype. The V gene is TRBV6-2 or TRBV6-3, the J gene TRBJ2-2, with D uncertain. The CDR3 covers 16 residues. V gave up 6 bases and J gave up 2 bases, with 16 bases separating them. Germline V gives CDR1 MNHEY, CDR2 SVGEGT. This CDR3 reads CASSPARRLNTGELFF. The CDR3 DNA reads TGTGCCAGCAGCCCCGCTCGACGCCTAAACACCGGGGAGCTGTTTTTT.

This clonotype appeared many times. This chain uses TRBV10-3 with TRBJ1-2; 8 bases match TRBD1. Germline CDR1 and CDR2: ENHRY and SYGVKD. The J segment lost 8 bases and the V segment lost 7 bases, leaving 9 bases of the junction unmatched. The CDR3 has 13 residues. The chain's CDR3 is CAIKNGQGRGYTF. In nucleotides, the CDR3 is TGTGCCATCAAGAATGGACAGGGCAGGGGCTACACCTTC.

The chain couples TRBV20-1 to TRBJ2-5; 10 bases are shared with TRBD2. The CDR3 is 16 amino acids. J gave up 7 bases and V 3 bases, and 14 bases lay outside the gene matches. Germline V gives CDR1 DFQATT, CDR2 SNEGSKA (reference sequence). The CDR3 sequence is CSASFIAGGTSGTQYF. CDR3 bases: TGCAGTGCTAGCTTCATAGCGGGAGGTACCTCCGGGACCCAGTACTTC.

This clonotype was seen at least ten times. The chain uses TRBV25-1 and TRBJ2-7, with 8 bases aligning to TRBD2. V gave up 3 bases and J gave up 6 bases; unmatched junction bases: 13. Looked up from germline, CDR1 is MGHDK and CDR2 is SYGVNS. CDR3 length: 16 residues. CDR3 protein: CASSDNPGGLVVEQYF. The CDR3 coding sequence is TGTGCCAGCAGTGATAATCCGGGAGGGCTGGTTGTCGAGCAGTACTTC.

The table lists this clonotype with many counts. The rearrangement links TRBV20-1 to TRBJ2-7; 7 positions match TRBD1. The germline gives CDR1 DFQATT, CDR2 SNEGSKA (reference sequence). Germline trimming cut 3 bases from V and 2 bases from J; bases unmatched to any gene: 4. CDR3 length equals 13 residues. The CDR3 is CSASLQGTYEQYF. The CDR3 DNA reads TGCAGTGCTAGCTTACAGGGGACCTACGAGCAGTACTTC.

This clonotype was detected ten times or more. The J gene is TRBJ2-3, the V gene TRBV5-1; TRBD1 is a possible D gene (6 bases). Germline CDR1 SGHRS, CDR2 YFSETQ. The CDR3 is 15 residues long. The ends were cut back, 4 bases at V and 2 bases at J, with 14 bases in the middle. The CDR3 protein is CASSLTTGSTDTQYF. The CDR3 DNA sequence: TGCGCCAGCAGCCTAACGACAGGATCCACAGATACGCAGTATTTT.

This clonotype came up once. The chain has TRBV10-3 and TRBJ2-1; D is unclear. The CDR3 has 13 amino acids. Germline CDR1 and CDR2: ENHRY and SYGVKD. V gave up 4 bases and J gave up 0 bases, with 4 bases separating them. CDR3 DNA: TGTGCCATCAGTGCGGGCTCCTACAATGAGCAGTTCTTC. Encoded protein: CAISAGSYNEQFF.

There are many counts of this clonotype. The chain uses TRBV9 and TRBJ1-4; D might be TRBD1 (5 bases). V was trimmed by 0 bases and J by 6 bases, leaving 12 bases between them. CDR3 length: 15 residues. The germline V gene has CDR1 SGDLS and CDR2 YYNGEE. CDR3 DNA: TGTGCCAGCAGCGTAGGGGGCACGCTGTATGAAAAACTGTTTTTT. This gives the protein CASSVGGTLYEKLFF.